Given below is one T cell receptor beta chain in context. This record belongs to a study of PD-1 blockade in classical Hodgkin lymphoma. Time point denoted: cycle 4 day 1 (C4D1), after more than five weeks of nivolumab. In every patient, relapse followed autologous stem cell transplantation, while exposure to brentuximab vedotin differed. Sequencing used immunoSEQ multiplex PCR; TCRdb keeps in-frame clones, though not all of them. The data show tens of thousands of clones, nearly 80% seen once. This CDR3 spans 14 amino acids. In germline, CDR1 is SGHTA, CDR2 FQGNSA. The germline V and J ends were trimmed by 1 base and 9 bases, with 13 bases remaining between them.

The sequenced sample was peripheral blood mononuclear cells (PBMCs), obtained before the fourth cycle of nivolumab. The TCR comes from a human donor with classical Hodgkin lymphoma. V gene TRBV7-2 combines with J gene TRBJ2-4; D is perhaps TRBD1 (5 bases). As DNA, the CDR3 is TGTGCCAGCAGCTTAGGTAGGCAGGGTGGCATTCAGTACTTC. It translates to CASSLGRQGGIQYF.